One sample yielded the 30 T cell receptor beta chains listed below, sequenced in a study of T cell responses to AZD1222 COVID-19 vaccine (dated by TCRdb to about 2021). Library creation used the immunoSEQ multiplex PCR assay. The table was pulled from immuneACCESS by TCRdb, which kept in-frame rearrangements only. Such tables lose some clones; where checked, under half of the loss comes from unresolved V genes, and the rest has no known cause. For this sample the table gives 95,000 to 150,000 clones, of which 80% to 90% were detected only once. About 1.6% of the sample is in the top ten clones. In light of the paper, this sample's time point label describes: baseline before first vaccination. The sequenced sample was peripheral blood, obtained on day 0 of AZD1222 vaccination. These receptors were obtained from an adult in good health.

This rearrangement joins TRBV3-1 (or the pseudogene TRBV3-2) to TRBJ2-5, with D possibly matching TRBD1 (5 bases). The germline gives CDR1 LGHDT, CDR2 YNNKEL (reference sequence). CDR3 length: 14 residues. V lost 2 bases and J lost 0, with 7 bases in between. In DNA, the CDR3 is TGTGCCAGCAGCCAATTCAGGGACCAAGAGACCCAGTACTTC. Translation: CASSQFRDQETQYF.

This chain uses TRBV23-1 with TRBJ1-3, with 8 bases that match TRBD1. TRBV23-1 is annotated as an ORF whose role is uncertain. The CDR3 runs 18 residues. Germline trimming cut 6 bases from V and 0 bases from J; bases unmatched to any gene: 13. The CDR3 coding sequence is TGCGCCAGCAGCCCTTATCGGACAGGGAGGGCCTCTGGAAACACCATATATTTT. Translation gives CASSPYRTGRASGNTIYF.

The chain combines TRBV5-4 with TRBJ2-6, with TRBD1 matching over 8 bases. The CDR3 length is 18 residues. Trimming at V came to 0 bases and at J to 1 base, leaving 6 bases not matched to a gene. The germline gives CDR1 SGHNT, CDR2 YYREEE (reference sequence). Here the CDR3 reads CASSLGPDRASGANVLTF. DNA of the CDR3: TGTGCCAGCAGCTTGGGACCGGACAGGGCTTCTGGGGCCAACGTCCTGACTTTC.

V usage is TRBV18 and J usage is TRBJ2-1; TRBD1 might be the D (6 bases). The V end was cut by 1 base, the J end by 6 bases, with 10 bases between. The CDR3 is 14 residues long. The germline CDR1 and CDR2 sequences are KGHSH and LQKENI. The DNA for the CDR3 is TGTGCCAGCTCACCACTGGGGGCGGTCAATGAGCAGTTCTTC. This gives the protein CASSPLGAVNEQFF.

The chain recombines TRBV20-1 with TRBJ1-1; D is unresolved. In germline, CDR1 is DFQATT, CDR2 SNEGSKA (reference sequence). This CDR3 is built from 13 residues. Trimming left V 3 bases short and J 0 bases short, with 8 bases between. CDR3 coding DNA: TGCAGTGCTAGTCCTCAGTTGAACACTGAAGCTTTCTTT. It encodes CSASPQLNTEAFF.

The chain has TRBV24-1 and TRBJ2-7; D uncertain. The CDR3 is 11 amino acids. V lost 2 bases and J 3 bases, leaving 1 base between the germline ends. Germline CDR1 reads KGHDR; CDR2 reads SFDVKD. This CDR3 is CATSDYYEQYF. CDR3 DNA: TGTGCCACCAGTGATTACTACGAGCAGTACTTC.

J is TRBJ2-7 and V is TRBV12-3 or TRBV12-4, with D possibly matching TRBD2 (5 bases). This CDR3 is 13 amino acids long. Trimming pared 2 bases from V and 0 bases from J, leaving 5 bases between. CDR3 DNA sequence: TGTGCCAGCAGTTTAACTAGCTCCTACGAGCAGTACTTC. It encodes CASSLTSSYEQYF.

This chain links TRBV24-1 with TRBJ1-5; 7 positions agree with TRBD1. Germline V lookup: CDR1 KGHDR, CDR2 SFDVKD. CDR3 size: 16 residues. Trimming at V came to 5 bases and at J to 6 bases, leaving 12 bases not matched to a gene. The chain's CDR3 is CATSGGGGGAGQPQHF. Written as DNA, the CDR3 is TGTGCCACCAGTGGCGGCGGAGGGGGCGCCGGTCAGCCCCAGCATTTT.

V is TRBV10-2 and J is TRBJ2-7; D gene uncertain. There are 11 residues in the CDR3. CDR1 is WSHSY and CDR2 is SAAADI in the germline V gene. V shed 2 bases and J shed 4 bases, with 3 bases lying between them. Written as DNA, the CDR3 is TGCGCCAGCAGTGAGATGTACGAGCAGTACTTC. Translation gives CASSEMYEQYF.

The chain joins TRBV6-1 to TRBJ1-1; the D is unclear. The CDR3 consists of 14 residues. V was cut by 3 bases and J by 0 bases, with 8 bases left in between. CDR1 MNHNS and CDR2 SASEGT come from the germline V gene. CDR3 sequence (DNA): TGTGCCAGCAGTGACAGCGTGATGAACACTGAAGCTTTCTTT. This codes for CASSDSVMNTEAFF.

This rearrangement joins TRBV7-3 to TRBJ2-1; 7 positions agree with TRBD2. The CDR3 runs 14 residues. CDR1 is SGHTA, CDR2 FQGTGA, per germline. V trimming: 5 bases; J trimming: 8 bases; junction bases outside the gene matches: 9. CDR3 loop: CASSRERDVDEQFF. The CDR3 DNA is TGTGCCAGCAGCCGAGAGCGGGATGTCGATGAGCAGTTCTTC.

The CDR3 loop is CASSPSTEAFF. CDR3 DNA sequence: TGTGCCAGCAGTCCGTCAACTGAAGCTTTCTTT. The rearrangement joins TRBV28 to TRBJ1-1; D is uncertain. V dropped 5 bases and J dropped 5 bases, with 6 bases sitting between them. The CDR3 consists of 11 residues. The germline gives CDR1 MDHEN, CDR2 SYDVKM.

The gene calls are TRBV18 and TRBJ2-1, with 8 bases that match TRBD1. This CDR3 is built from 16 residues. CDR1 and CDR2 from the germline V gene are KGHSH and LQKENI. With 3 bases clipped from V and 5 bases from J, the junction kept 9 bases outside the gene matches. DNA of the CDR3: TGTGCCAGCTCACCTCGGACAGGGCTGATCCACAATGAGCAGTTCTTC. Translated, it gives CASSPRTGLIHNEQFF. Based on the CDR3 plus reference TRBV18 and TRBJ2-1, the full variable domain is NAGVMQNPRHLVRRRGQEARLRCSPMKGHSHVYWYRQLPEEGLKFMVYLQKENIIDESGMPKERFSAEFPKEGPSILRIQQVVRGDSAAYFCASSPRTGLIHNEQFFGPGTRLTVL.

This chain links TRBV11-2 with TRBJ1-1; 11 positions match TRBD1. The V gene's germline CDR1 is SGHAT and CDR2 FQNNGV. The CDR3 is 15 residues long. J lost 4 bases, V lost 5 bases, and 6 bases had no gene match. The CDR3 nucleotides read TGTGCCAGCAGCCGCCCGGGGACAGGGGGCACTGAAGCTTTCTTT. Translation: CASSRPGTGGTEAFF.

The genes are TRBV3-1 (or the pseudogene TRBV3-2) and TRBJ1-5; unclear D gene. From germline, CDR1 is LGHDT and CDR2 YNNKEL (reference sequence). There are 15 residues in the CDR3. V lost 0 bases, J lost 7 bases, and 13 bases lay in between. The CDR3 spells CASSQDLAVAQPQHF. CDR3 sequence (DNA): TGTGCCAGCAGCCAAGATTTGGCAGTGGCGCAGCCCCAGCATTTT.

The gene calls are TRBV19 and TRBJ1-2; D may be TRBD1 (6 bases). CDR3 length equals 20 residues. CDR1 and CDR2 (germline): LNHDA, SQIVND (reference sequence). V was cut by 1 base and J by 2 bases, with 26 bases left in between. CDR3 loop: CASSIVPPSRLDSRNYGYTF. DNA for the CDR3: TGTGCCAGTAGTATAGTCCCTCCTTCCCGCCTGGACAGCCGAAACTATGGCTACACCTTC.

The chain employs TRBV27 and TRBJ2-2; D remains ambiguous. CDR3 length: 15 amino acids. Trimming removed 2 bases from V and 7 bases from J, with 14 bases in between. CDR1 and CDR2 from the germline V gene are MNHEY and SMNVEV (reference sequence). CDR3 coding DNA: TGTGCCAGCAGTTTAGCTGGGTCGGCAATCGGGGAGCTGTTTTTT. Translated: CASSLAGSAIGELFF.

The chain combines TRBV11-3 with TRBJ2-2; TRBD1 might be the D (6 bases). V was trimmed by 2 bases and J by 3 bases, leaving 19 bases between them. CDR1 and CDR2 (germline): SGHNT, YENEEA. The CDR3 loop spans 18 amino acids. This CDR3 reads CASSLPPGTRGHTGELFF. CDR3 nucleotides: TGTGCCAGCAGCTTACCCCCCGGGACCAGGGGTCACACCGGGGAGCTGTTTTTT.

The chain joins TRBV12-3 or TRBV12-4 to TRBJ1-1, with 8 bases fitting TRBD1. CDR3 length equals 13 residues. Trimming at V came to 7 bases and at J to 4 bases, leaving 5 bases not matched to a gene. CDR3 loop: CASTDRGGTEAFF. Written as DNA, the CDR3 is TGTGCCAGCACCGACAGGGGAGGCACTGAAGCTTTCTTT.

The CDR3 DNA is TGTGCCAGCAGCCCCTACGGGACAGGGGGCTCACCCCTCCACTTT. Protein sequence: CASSPYGTGGSPLHF. The chain uses TRBV11-2 and TRBJ1-6, with 12 positions matching TRBD1. Germline CDR1 and CDR2: SGHAT and FQNNGV. The CDR3 sequence is 15 residues long. J was trimmed by 10 bases and V by 5 bases; bases with no gene match: 6.

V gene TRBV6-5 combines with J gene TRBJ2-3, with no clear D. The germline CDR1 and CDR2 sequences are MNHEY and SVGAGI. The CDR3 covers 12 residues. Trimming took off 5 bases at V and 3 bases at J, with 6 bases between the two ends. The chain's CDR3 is CASSKHTDTQYF. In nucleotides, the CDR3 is TGTGCCAGCAGTAAGCATACAGATACGCAGTATTTT.

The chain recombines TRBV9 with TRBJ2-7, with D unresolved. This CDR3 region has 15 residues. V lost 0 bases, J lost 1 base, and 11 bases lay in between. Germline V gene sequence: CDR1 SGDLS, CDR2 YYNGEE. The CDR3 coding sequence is TGTGCCAGCAGCGTAGACAGTTCCCTTTCCTACGAGCAGTACTTC. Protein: CASSVDSSLSYEQYF.

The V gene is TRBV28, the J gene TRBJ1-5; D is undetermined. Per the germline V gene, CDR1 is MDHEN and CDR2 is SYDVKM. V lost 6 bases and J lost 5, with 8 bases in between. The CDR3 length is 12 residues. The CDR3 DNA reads TGTGCCAGCAGCCGGGGTCATCAGCCCCAGCATTTT. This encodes CASSRGHQPQHF.

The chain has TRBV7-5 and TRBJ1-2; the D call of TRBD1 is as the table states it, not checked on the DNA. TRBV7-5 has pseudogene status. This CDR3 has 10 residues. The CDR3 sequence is CAPTGHGYTF. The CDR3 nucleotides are TGTGCCCCGACAGGGCATGGCTACACCTTC.

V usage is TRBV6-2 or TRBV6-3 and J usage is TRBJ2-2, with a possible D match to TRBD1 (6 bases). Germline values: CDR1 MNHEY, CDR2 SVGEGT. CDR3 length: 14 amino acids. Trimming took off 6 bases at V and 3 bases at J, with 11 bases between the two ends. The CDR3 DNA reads TGTGCCAGCAGCCCATCAGGGGACACCGGGGAGCTGTTTTTT. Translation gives CASSPSGDTGELFF.

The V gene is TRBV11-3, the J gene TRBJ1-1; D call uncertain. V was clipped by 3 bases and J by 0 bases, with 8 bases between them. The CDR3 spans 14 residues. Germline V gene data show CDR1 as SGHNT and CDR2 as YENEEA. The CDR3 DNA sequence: TGTGCCAGCAGCTTTGACACAGTGAACACTGAAGCTTTCTTT. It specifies CASSFDTVNTEAFF.

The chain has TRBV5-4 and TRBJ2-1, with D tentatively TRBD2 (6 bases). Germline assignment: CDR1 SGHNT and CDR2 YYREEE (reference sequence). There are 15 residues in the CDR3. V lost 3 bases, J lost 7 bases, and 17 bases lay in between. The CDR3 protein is CASSSGKAGPNEQFF. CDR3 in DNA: TGTGCCAGCAGCTCGGGCAAAGCGGGTCCGAATGAGCAGTTCTTC. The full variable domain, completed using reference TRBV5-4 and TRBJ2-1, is ETGVTQSPTHLIKTRGQQVTLRCSSQSGHNTVSWYQQALGQGPQFIFQYYREEENGRGNFPPRFSGLQFPNYSSELNVNALELDDSALYLCASSSGKAGPNEQFFGPGTRLTVL.

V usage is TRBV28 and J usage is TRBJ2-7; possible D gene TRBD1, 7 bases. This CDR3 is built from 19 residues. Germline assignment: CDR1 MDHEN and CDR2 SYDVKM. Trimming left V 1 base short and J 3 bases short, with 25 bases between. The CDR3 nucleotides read TGTGCCAGCAGTTTATTTAGTGTACGCGGGACGGGACAGCACTACGAGCAGTACTTC. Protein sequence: CASSLFSVRGTGQHYEQYF.

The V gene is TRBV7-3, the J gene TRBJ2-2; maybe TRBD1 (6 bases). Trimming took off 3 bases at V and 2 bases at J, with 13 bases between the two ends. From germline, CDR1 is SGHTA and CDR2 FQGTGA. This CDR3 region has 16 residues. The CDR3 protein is CASSFGHRANTGELFF. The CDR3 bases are TGTGCCAGCAGCTTCGGGCACAGGGCAAACACCGGGGAGCTGTTTTTT.

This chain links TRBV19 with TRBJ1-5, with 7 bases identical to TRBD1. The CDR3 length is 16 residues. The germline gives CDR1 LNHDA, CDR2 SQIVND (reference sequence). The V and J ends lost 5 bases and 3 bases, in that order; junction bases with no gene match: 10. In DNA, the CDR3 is TGTGCCAGTAGTGAAGGAAACAGGGGAGTCAATCAGCCCCAGCATTTT. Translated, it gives CASSEGNRGVNQPQHF.